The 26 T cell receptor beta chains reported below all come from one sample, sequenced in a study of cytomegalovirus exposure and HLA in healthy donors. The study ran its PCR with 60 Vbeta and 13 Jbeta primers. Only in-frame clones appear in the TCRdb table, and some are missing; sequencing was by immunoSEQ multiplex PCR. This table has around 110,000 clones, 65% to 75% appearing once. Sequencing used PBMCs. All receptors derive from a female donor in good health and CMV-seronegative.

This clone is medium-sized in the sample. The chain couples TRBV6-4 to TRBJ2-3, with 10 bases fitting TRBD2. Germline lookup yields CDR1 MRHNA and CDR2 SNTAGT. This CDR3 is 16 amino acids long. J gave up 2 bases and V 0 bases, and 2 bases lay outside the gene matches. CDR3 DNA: TGTGCCAGCAGTGACTCCCTAGCGGGAGACACAGATACGCAGTATTTT. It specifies CASSDSLAGDTDTQYF.

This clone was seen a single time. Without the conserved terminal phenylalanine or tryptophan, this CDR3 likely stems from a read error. The DNA for the CDR3 is TGTGCCAGCAGCCAACCCCCGGGGTACACTGAAGCTTTCCTT. Translating it yields CASSQPPGYTEAFL. V and J are TRBV16 and TRBJ1-1; D not certain. The CDR3 has 14 amino acids. CDR1 and CDR2 (germline): KGHSY, FQNENV. Trimming pared 2 bases from V and 3 bases from J, leaving 10 bases between.

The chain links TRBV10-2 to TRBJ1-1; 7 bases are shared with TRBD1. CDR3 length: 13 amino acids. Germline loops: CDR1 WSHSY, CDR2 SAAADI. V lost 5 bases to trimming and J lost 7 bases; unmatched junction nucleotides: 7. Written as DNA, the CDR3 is TGCGCCAGCAGTAGGTCAGGGGGAGGTGAAGCTTTCTTT. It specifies CASSRSGGGEAFF.

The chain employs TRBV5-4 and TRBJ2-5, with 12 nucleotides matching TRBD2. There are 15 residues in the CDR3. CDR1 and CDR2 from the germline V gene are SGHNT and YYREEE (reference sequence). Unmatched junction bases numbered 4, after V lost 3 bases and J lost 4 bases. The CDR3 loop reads CASSWTSGMAETQYF. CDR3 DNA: TGTGCCAGCAGCTGGACTAGCGGGATGGCAGAGACCCAGTACTTC.

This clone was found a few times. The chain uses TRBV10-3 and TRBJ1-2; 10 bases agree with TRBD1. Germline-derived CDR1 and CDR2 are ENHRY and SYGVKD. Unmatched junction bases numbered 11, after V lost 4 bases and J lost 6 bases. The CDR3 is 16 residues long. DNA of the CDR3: TGTGCCATCAGTGTGACATCGGGACAGGGGTATCATGGCTACACCTTC. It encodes CAISVTSGQGYHGYTF.

CDR3 in amino acids: CAWSDSNYGYTF. DNA of the CDR3: TGTGCCTGGAGCGACAGTAACTATGGCTACACCTTC. This chain joins TRBV30 and TRBJ1-2; D possibly corresponds to TRBD1 (5 bases). Germline V gene data show CDR1 as GTSNPN and CDR2 as SVGIG (reference sequence). V lost 3 bases, J lost 1 base, and 6 bases lay in between. The CDR3 runs 12 residues.

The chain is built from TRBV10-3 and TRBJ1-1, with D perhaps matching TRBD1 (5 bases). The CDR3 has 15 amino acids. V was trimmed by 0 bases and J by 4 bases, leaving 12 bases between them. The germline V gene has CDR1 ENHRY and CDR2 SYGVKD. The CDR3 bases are TGTGCCATCAGTGAGTCGCTGGGGCCTTTCACTGAAGCTTTCTTT. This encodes CAISESLGPFTEAFF.

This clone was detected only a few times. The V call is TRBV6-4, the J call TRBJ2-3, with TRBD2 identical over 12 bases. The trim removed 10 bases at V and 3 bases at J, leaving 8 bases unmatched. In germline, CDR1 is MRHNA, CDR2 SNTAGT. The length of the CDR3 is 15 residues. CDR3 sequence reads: CATSEGTSGTDTQYF. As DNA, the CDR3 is TGTGCCACCAGCGAGGGGACTAGCGGGACAGATACGCAGTATTTT.

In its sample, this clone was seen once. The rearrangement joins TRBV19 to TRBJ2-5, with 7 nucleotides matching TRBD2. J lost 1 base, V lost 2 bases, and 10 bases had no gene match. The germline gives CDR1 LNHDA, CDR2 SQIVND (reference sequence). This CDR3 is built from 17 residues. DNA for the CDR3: TGTGCCAGTAGTATAAAGGCGCGGGGGTGGGTCCAAGAGACCCAGTACTTC. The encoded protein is CASSIKARGWVQETQYF.

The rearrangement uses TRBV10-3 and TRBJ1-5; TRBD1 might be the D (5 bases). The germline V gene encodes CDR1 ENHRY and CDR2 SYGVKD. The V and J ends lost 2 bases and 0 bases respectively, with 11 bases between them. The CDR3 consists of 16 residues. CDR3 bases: TGTGCCATCAGTGAGGCTTCAGGGCTTAGCAATCAGCCCCAGCATTTT. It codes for CAISEASGLSNQPQHF.

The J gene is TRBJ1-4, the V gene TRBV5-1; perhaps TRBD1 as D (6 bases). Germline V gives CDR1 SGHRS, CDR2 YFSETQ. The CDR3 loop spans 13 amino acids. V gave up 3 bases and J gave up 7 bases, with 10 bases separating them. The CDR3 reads CASSSDSREKLFF. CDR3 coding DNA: TGCGCCAGCAGCTCGGACAGTCGTGAAAAACTGTTTTTT.

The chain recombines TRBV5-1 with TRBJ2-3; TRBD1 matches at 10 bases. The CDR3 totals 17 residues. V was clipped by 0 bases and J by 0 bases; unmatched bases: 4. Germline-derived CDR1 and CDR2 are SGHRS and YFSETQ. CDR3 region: CASSLGDRGPSTDTQYF. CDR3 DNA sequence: TGCGCCAGCAGCTTGGGGGACAGGGGACCTAGCACAGATACGCAGTATTTT.

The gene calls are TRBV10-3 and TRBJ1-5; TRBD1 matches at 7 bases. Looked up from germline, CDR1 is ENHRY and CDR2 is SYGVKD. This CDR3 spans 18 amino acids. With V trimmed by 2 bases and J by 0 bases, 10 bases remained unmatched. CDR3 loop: CAISEGDRKKISNQPQHF. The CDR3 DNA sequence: TGTGCCATCAGTGAGGGGGACAGAAAAAAAATTAGCAATCAGCCCCAGCATTTT.

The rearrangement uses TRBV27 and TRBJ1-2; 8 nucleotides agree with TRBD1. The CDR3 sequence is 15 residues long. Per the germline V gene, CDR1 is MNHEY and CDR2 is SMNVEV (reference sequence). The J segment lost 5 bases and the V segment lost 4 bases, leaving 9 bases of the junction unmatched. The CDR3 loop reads CASSSRTGGLYGYTF. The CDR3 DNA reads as TGTGCCAGCAGTTCAAGAACAGGGGGACTTTATGGCTACACCTTC.

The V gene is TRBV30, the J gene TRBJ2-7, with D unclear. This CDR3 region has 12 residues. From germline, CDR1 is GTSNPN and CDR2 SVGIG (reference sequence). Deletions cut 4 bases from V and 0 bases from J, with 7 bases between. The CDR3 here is CAWNPGSYEQYF. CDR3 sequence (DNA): TGTGCCTGGAATCCAGGCTCCTACGAGCAGTACTTC.

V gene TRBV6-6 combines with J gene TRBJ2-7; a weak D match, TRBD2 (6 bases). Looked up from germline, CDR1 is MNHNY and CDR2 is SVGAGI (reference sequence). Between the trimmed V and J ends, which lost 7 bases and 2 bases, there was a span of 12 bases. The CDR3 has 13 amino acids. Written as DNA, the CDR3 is TGTGCCAGCACCCCGGAGGGAACCTACGAGCAGTACTTC. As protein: CASTPEGTYEQYF.

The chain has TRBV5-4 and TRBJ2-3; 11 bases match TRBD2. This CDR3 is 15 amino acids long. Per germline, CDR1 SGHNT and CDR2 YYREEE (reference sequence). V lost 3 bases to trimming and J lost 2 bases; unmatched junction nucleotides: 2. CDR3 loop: CASSSGLAATDTQYF. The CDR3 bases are TGTGCCAGCAGCTCGGGACTAGCGGCCACAGATACGCAGTATTTT.

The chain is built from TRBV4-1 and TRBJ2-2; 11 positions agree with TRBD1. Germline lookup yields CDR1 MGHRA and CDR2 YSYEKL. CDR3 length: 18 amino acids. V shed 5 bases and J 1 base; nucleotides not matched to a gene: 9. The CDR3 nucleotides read TGCGCCAGCAGCTACAGGACAGGGGGCAACATGAACACCGGGGAGCTGTTTTTT. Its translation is CASSYRTGGNMNTGELFF.

This chain's CDR3 is CSGRGGMVTEAFF. CDR3 in DNA: TGCAGCGGTAGGGGGGGAATGGTCACTGAAGCTTTCTTT. The chain is built from TRBV29-1 and TRBJ1-1; possibly TRBD1 for D (6 bases). CDR3 length: 13 residues. Germline CDR1 is SQVTM and CDR2 is ANQGSEA. Trimming removed 7 bases from V and 4 bases from J, with 16 bases in between.

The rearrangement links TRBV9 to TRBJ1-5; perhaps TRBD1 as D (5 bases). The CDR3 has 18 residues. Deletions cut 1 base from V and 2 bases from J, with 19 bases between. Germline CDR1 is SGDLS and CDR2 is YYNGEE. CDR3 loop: CASSVTGPGENGNQPQHF. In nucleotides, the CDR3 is TGTGCCAGCAGCGTAACAGGACCGGGGGAAAACGGCAATCAGCCCCAGCATTTT. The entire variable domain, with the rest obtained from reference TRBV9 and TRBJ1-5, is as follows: DSGVTQTPKHLITATGQRVTLRCSPRSGDLSVYWYQQSLDQGLQFLIQYYNGEERAKGNILERFSAQQFPDLHSELNLSSLELGDSALYFCASSVTGPGENGNQPQHFGDGTRLSIL.

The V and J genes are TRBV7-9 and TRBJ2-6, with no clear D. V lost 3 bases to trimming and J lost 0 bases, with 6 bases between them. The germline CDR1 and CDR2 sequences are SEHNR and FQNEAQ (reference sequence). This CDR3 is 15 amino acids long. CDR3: CASSFRFSGANVLTF. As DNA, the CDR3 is TGTGCCAGCAGCTTCAGGTTCTCTGGGGCCAACGTCCTGACTTTC.

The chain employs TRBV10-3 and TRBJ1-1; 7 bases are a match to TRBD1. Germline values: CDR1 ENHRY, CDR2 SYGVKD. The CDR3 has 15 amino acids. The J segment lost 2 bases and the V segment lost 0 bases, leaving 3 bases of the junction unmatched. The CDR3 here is CAISESNRGNTEAFF. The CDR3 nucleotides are TGTGCCATCAGTGAGTCAAACAGGGGTAACACTGAAGCTTTCTTT.

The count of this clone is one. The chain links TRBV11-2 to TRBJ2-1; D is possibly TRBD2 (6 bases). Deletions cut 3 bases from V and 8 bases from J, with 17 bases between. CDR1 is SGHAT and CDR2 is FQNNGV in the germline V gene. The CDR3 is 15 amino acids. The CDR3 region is CASSLDWTTAYEQFF. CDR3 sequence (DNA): TGTGCCAGCAGCTTGGACTGGACTACAGCGTATGAGCAGTTCTTC.

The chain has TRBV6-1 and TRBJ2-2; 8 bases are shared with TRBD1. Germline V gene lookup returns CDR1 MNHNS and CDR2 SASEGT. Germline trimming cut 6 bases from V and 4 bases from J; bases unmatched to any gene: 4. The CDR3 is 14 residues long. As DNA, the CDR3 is TGTGCCAGCAGCCAACAGGGGGGCACCGGGGAGCTGTTTTTT. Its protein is CASSQQGGTGELFF.

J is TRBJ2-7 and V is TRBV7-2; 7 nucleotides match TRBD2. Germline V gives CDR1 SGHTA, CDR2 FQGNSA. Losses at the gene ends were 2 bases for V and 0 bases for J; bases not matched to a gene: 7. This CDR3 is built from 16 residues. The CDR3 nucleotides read TGTGCCAGCAGCTTACAGGGCGGCGGGAGCTCCTACGAGCAGTACTTC. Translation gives CASSLQGGGSSYEQYF. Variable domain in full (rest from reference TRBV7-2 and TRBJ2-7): GAGVSQSPSNKVTEKGKDVELRCDPISGHTALYWYRQSLGQGLEFLIYFQGNSAPDKSGLPSDRFSAERTGGSVSTLTIQRTQQEDSAVYLCASSLQGGGSSYEQYFGPGTRLTVT.

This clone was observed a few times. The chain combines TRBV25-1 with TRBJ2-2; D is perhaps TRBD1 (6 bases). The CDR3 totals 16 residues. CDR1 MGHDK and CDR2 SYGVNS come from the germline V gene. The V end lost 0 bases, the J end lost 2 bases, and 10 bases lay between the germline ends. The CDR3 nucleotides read TGTGCCAGCAGTGAATACGACAGGATCAACACCGGGGAGCTGTTTTTT. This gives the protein CASSEYDRINTGELFF.